This T cell receptor beta chain was retrieved from a study of CD8 T cells in ankylosing spondylitis. Study-level findings and limits: Past research had described some motif variants in reactive arthritis synovial fluid and blood. A TCR beta motif of roughly 8 highly homologous variants seemed to mark ankylosing spondylitis blood.

TCRdb ran MiXCR on the 5' RACE reads and lists one entry per CDR3 protein. Here the sample spans just over 350,000 distinct CDR3 sequences, 20% to 25% being singletons. The table lists this clonotype with a few counts. Antigen unknown. This TCR came from a male donor with ankylosing spondylitis or in good health (not recorded which). Specimen: blood, either unsorted or a sorted T cell fraction (not recorded which).

The CDR3, as DNA: TGTGCCACGAACCAGAGATCAGCCAAAAACATTCAGTACTTC. Translated: CATNQRSAKNIQYF. This chain connects TRBV6-1 to TRBJ2-4; D ambiguous. The CDR3 contains 14 residues. Germline values: CDR1 MNHNS, CDR2 SASEGT. V shed 10 bases and J shed 0 bases, with 13 bases lying between them.